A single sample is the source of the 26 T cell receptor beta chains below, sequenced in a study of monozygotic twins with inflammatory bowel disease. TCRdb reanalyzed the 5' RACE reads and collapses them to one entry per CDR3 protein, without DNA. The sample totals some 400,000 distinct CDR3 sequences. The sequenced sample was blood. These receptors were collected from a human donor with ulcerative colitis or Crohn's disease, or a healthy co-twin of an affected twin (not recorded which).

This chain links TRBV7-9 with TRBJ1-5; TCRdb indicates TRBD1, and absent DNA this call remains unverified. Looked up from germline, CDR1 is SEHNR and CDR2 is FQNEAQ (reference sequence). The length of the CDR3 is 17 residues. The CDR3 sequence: CASSSTVGGVSNQPQHF.

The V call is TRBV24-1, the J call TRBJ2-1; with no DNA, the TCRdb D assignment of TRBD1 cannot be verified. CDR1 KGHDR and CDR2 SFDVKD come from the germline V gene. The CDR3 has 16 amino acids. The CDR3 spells CATSDSTGGYYNEQFF.

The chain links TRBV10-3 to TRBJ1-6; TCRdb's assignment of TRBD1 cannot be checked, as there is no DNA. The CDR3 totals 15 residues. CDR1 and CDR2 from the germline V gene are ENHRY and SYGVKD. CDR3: CAISGHQGPNSPLHF.

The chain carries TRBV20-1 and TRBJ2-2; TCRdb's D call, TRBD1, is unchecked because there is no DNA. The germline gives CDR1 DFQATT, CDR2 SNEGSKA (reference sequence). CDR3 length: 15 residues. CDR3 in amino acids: CSASQGVWNTGELFF.

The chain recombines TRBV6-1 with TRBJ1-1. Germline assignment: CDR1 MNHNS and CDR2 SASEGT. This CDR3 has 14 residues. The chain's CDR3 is CASGAGVESTEAFF.

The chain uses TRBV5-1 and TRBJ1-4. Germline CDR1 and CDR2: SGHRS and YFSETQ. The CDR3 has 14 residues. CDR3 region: CASSLALTSDELFF.

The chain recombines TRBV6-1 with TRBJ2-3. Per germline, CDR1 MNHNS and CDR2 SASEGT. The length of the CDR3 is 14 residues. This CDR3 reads CASSEVYPTDTQYF.

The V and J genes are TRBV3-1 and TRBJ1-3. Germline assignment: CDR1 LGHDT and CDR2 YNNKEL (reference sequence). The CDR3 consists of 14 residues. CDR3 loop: CASSPAGRGSTIYF.

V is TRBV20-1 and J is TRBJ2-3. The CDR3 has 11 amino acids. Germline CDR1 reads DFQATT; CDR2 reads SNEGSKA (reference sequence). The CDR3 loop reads CSARAVDTQYF.

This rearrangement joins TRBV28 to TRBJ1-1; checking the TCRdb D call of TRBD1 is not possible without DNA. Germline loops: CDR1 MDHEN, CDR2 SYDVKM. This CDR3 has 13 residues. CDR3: CASSFPGYTEAFF.

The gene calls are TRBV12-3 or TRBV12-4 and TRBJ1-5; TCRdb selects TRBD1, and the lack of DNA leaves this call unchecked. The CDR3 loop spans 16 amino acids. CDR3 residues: CASSLAGTGPNQPQHF.

The CDR3 loop reads CASSDSPPNTGELFF. The V call is TRBV6-5, the J call TRBJ2-2. The germline CDR1 and CDR2 sequences are MNHEY and SVGAGI. The CDR3 sequence is 15 residues long.

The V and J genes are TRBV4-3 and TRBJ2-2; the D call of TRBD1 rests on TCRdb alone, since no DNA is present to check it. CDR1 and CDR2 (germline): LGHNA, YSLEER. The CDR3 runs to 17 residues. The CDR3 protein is CASSQVPGGLGTGELFF.

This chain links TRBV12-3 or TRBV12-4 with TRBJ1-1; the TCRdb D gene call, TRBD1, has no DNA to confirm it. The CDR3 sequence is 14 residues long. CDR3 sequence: CASILMTGGTEAFF.

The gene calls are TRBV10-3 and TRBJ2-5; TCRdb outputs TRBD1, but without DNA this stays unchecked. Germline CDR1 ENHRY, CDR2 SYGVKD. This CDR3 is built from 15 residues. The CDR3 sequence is CAISDQNRVQETQYF.

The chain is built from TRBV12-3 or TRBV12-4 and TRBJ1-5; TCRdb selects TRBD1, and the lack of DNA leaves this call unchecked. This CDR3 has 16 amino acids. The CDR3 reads CASSPPGQVLYQPQHF.

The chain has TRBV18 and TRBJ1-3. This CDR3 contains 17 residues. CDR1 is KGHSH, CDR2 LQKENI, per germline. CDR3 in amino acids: CASSRTPVDSSGNTIYF.

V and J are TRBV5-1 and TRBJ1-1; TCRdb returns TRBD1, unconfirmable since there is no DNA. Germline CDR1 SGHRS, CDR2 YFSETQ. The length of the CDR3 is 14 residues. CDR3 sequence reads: CASSYGGMNTEAFF.

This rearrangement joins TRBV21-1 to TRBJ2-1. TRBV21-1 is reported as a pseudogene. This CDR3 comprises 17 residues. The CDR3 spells CASSKGFEGSSYNEQFF.

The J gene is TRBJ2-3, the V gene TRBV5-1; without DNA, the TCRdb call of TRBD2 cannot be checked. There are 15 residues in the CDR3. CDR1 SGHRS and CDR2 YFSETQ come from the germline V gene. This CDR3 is CASSGGTSSTDTQYF.

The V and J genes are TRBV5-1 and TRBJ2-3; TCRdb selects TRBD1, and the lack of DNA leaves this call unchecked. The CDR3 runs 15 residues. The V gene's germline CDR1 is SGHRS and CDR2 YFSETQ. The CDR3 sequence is CASSPGTVNPDTQYF.

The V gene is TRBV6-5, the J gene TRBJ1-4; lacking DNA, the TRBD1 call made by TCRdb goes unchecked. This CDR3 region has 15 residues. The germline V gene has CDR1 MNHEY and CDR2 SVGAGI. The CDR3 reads CASSYRAGGAEKLFF.

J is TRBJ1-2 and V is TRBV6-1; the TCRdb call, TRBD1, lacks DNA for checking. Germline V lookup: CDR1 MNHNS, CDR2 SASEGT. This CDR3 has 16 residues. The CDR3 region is CASSEVGRQGARGYTF.

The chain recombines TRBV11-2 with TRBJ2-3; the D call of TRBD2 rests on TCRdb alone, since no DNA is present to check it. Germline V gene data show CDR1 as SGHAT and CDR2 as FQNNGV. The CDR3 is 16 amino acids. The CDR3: CASSLISGGLGDTQYF.

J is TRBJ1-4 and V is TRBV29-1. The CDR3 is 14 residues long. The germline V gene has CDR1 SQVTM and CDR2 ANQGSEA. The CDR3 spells CSVEADNLNEKLFF. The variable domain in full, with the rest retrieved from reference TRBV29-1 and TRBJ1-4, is SAVISQKPSRDICQRGTSLTIQCQVDSQVTMMFWYRQQPGQSLTLIATANQGSEATYESGFVIDKFPISRPNLTFSTLTVSNMSPEDSSIYLCSVEADNLNEKLFFGSGTQLSVL.

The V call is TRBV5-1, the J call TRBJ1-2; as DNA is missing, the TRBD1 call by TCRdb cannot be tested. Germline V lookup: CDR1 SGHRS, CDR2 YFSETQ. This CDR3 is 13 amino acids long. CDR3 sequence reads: CASSSPGTYGYTF. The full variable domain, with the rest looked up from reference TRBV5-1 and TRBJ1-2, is KAGVTQTPRYLIKTRGQQVTLSCSPISGHRSVSWYQQTPGQGLQFLFEYFSETQRNKGNFPGRFSGRQFSNSRSEMNVSTLELGDSALYLCASSSPGTYGYTFGSGTRLTVV.